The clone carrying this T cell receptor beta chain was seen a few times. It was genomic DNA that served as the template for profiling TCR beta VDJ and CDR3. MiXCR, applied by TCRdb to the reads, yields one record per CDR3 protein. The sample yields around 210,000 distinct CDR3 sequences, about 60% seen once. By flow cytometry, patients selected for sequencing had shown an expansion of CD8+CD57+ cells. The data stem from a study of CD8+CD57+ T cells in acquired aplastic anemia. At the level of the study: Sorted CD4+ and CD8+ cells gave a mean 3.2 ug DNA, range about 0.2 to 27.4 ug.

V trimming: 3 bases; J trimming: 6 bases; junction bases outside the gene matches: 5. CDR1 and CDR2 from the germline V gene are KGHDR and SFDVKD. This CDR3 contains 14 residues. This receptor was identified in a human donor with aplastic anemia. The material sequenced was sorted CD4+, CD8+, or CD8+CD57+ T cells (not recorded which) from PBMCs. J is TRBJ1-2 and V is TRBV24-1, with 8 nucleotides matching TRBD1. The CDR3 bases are TGTGCCACCAGTGATAGTTGGACAGGGAATGGCTACACCTTC. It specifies CATSDSWTGNGYTF.